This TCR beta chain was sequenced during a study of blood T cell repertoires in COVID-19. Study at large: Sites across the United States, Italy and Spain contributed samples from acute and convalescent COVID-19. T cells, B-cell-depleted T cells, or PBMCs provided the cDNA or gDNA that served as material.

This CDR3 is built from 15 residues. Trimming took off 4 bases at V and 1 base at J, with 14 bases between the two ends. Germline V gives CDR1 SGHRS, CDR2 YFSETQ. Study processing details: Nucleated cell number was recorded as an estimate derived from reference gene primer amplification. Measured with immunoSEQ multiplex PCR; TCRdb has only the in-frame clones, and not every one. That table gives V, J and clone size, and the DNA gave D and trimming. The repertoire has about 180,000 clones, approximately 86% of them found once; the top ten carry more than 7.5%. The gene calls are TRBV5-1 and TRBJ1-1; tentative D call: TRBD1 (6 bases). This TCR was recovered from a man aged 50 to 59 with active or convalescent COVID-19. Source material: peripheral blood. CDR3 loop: CASSEVVQGNTEAFF. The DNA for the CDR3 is TGCGCCAGCAGCGAAGTCGTACAGGGGAACACTGAAGCTTTCTTT.